Listed below are T cell receptor beta chains from one sample, sequenced in a study of cytomegalovirus exposure and HLA in healthy donors. TCRdb keeps only in-frame clones here, not all; method: immunoSEQ multiplex PCR. Of about 120,000 clones detected, roughly two thirds appear once; the ten largest clones hold around 1.6%. Source material: PBMCs. Source of these receptors: a man younger than 45 in good health and CMV-seropositive. Both conserved end residues are part of each CDR3. The D gene is left open where the match is weak. Rows give clone size only sometimes, using once, few, many, or a class for an expanded clone.

-	TRBD2	TRBJ2-1	TRBV5-1	TGCGCCAGCAGCCCCCGGCTAGCGGGAGGAGTTGAGCAGTTCTTC	CASSPRLAGGVEQFF
-	TRBD1	TRBJ1-1	TRBV6-1	TGTGCCAGCAGTGAACGGCAGGGGGCGGGTAGAAAAGCTTTCTTT	CASSERQGAGRKAFF
few	TRBD2	TRBJ2-3	TRBV9	TGTGCCAGCAGCGTAGGGACTAGCTTTGGTACGCAGTATTTT	CASSVGTSFGTQYF
few	-	TRBJ1-1	TRBV5-4	TGTGCCAGCAGCTTGGAGTGGGGGCTTGGTTTGAACACTGAAGCTTTCTTT	CASSLEWGLGLNTEAFF
few	-	TRBJ2-3	TRBV7-9	TGTGCCAGCACGGGACACCTAGACACAGATACGCAGTATTTT	CASTGHLDTDTQYF
few	-	TRBJ1-5	TRBV19	TGTGCCAGTAGTGAACAGGTAGGAGGCAATCAGCCCCAGCATTTT	CASSEQVGGNQPQHF
-	-	TRBJ2-1	TRBV5-8	TGTGCCAGCAGACCCCGCGAGAGGTCCTACAATGAGCAGTTCTTC	CASRPRERSYNEQFF
-	-	TRBJ1-1	TRBV21-1	TGTGCCAGGATGACAGGGCCGGAAGTAAACACTGAAGCTTTCTTT	CARMTGPEVNTEAFF
few	-	TRBJ2-7	TRBV4-1	TGCGCCAGCAGCCGCCCCGGGACACTCGGTTACGAGCAGTACTTC	CASSRPGTLGYEQYF
-	-	TRBJ1-4	TRBV2	TGTGCCAGCAGCGGGGGGTATAAGGAAAAACTGTTTTTT	CASSGGYKEKLFF
-	-	TRBJ2-7	TRBV4-1	TGCGCCAGCAGCCAGCCCCTAAATTATCCAGAGCAGTACTTC	CASSQPLNYPEQYF
few	-	TRBJ2-3	TRBV2	TGTGCCAGCAGTGAAGCGGGAGTAGATACGCAGTATTTT	CASSEAGVDTQYF
-	TRBD2	TRBJ2-7	TRBV28	TGTGCCAGCAGTTTACAGGGGTTAGCGGGATATCTATACGAGCAGTACTTC	CASSLQGLAGYLYEQYF
-	-	TRBJ2-1	TRBV6-6	TGTGCCAGCAGGCCGGGACTGAGTGAGCAGTTCTTC	CASRPGLSEQFF
-	TRBD1	TRBJ1-2	TRBV29-1	TGCAGCATCCTCCCTGACAGGGATGGGAATGGCTACACCTTC	CSILPDRDGNGYTF
-	TRBD1	TRBJ2-1	TRBV7-2	TGTGCCAGCAGCTTGACAGGGTTTTACAATGAGCAGTTCTTC	CASSLTGFYNEQFF
-	TRBD1	TRBJ2-7	TRBV13	TGTGCCAGCAGCGATTCCCGACAGGGGTCCTACGAGCAGTACTTC	CASSDSRQGSYEQYF
-	-	TRBJ2-7	TRBV28	TGTGCCAGCAGTTTACCGACGGAGTCCTACGAGCAGTACTTC	CASSLPTESYEQYF
-	TRBD2	TRBJ2-5	TRBV7-9	TGTGCCAGCAGCTTCGGAGCGGGAGTCGCGGAGACCCAGTACTTC	CASSFGAGVAETQYF
few	-	TRBJ2-3	TRBV9	TGTGCCAGCAGCGTAGGGGCGGGGCTCACAGATACGCAGTATTTT	CASSVGAGLTDTQYF
few	TRBD1	TRBJ2-7	TRBV5-6	TGTGCCAGCAGCCGGACAGGATTCTACGAGCAGTACTTC	CASSRTGFYEQYF
once	-	TRBJ1-1	TRBV29-1	TGCAGCGCCACACCCAGGGAAACTGAAGCTTTCTTT	CSATPRETEAFF
-	TRBD1	TRBJ1-1	TRBV12-5	TGTGCGCAGCCCCCGGGACAGGGAAACACTGAAGCTTTCTTT	CAQPPGQGNTEAFF
-	-	TRBJ2-2	TRBV7-3	TGTGCCAGCAGCAGAAACTACTTCGCGAACACCGGGGAGCTGTTTTTT	CASSRNYFANTGELFF
-	-	TRBJ2-7	TRBV6-1	TGTGCCAGCAGTGAATGGATAGCGGAGTACGAGCAGTACTTC	CASSEWIAEYEQYF
few	TRBD1	TRBJ2-1	TRBV5-1	TGCGCCAGCAGCTCGACAGGGGTATACAATGAGCAGTTCTTC	CASSSTGVYNEQFF
-	-	TRBJ2-5	TRBV5-1	TGCGCCAGCAGCGAGGCCCGAGGGGAGACCCAGTACTTC	CASSEARGETQYF
few	TRBD2	TRBJ2-3	TRBV9	TGTGCCAGCAGCTCCAGCTCTAGCGGGATGGGAGCAGATACGCAGTATTTT	CASSSSSSGMGADTQYF
-	-	TRBJ1-1	TRBV19	TGTGCCAGTAGTATCAAGGGAGGGGTAACTGAAGCTTTCTTT	CASSIKGGVTEAFF
-	-	TRBJ1-2	TRBV9	TGTGCCAGCAGCCCAGATGAGGGCGGCTATGGCTACACCTTC	CASSPDEGGYGYTF
-	TRBD1	TRBJ2-2	TRBV4-1	TGCGCCAGCAGTCCAAGAAATACAGGGGCCACCGGGGAGCTGTTTTTT	CASSPRNTGATGELFF
many	-	TRBJ1-5	TRBV6-1	TGTGCCAGCAGTGAAGTTGTGGAGGGTTATCAGCCCCAGCATTTT	CASSEVVEGYQPQHF
-	TRBD2	TRBJ2-7	TRBV5-5	TGTGCCAGCAGCTTTACAACTAGCGGCAGCTCCTACGAGCAGTACTTC	CASSFTTSGSSYEQYF
-	-	TRBJ1-1	TRBV7-2	TGTGCCAGTCGCACCAGAACTGAAGCTTTCTTT	CASRTRTEAFF
-	TRBD2	TRBJ2-1	TRBV6-4	TGTGCCAGCAGTGACACACCCGGGACTAGCGGGAGAGAGCAGTTCTTC	CASSDTPGTSGREQFF
few	TRBD1	TRBJ2-2	TRBV19	TGTGCCAGTAGTACGGGACAGGGAGGCCTGCCCGGGGAGCTGTTTTTT	CASSTGQGGLPGELFF
-	-	TRBJ1-1	TRBV2	TGTGCCAGCAGTGACCAGGGGAACACTGAAGCTTTCTTT	CASSDQGNTEAFF
once	TRBD1	TRBJ1-5	TRBV7-2	TGTGCCAGCAGCTTAACAGGGGGCAATCAGCCCCAGCATTTT	CASSLTGGNQPQHF
few	-	TRBJ2-1	TRBV25-1	TGTGCCAGCAGTGAATCTCCTGCCTACAATGAGCAGTTCTTC	CASSESPAYNEQFF
-	-	TRBJ2-7	TRBV7-8	TGTGCCAGCAGCTCGACTAGATACTACGAGCAGTACTTC	CASSSTRYYEQYF
few	TRBD2	TRBJ2-7	TRBV10-3	TGTGCCATCTCCGCGGGAGCGGGCTACGAGCAGTACTTC	CAISAGAGYEQYF
few	-	TRBJ2-5	TRBV9	TGTGCCAGCAGCGTAGATCAGGGGCCGGGCGAGACCCAGTACTTC	CASSVDQGPGETQYF
-	TRBD1	TRBJ2-1	TRBV7-2	TGTGCCAGCAGCCGACCGACAGGGGCCCCAAACAATGAGCAGTTCTTC	CASSRPTGAPNNEQFF
-	-	TRBJ2-1	TRBV5-1	TGCGCCAGCAGCTTACGCCCGGAACGGGATGAGCAGTTCTTC	CASSLRPERDEQFF
-	TRBD1	TRBJ1-2	TRBV5-1	TGCGCCAGCGGGGGCGCGACAGGGGAAAGTCATGGCTACACCTTC	CASGGATGESHGYTF
-	TRBD2	TRBJ2-2	TRBV2	TGTGCCAGCAGACGACTAGCGGGAGGCACCGGGGAGCTGTTTTTT	CASRRLAGGTGELFF
few	TRBD2	TRBJ2-3	TRBV4-1	TGCGCCAGCAGCCAAGATTGGACTAGGAGCACAGATACGCAGTATTTT	CASSQDWTRSTDTQYF
few	TRBD2	TRBJ2-1	TRBV15	TGTGCCACCAGCATGGGACTAGCGGGAGGGACTTCCTACAATGAGCAGTTCTTC	CATSMGLAGGTSYNEQFF
-	TRBD2	TRBJ2-7	TRBV18	TGTGCCAGCTCACATACTAGCGGGAGTTCCTACGAGCAGTACTTC	CASSHTSGSSYEQYF
-	TRBD1	TRBJ2-7	TRBV27	TGTGCCAGCAGTACCAGGGACAGGGGGCAGTACGAGCAGTACTTC	CASSTRDRGQYEQYF
-	TRBD2	TRBJ2-1	TRBV7-3	TGTGCCAGCAGCCCTTCTAGCGGGAGGAGCTCCTACAATGAGCAGTTCTTC	CASSPSSGRSSYNEQFF
-	-	TRBJ2-7	TRBV18	TGTGCCAGCTCACCACAGGGACACCGCTCCTACGAGCAGTACTTC	CASSPQGHRSYEQYF
-	TRBD1	TRBJ2-7	TRBV19	TGTGCCAGTGCAGCAGGTTCCGGGACAGGGGACCACCGCCGATACGAGCAGTACTTC	CASAAGSGTGDHRRYEQYF